Below are 16 T cell receptor beta chains sequenced from a single sample in a study of neurological immune-mediated disorders. TCRdb called the 5' RACE reads again in MiXCR, with one record for every CDR3 protein. The repertoire includes tens of thousands of distinct CDR3 sequences, less than 1.6% of them detected once, and approximately 8.7% sits in the top ten. Sequencing used PBMCs. The receptors here all came from a woman aged 25 to 39 with multiple sclerosis.

In its sample, this clonotype was seen many times. V gene TRBV12-3 or TRBV12-4 combines with J gene TRBJ2-2; no firm D call. The germline V and J ends were trimmed by 5 bases and 3 bases, with 4 bases remaining between them. The CDR3 sequence is 12 residues long. CDR3 DNA: TGTGCCAGCAGTACAGACACCGGGGAGCTGTTTTTT. It codes for CASSTDTGELFF.

The table lists this clonotype with many counts. V gene TRBV7-2 combines with J gene TRBJ2-2, with no clear D. Germline V gene lookup returns CDR1 SGHTA and CDR2 FQGNSA. CDR3 length: 15 residues. V was cut by 6 bases and J by 0 bases, with 11 bases left in between. The CDR3 DNA reads TGTGCCAGCAGAACAGATTTTACGAACACCGGGGAGCTGTTTTTT. Translation gives CASRTDFTNTGELFF.

This clonotype was observed at least ten times. The V gene is TRBV6-5, the J gene TRBJ1-1; D remains ambiguous. V was shortened by 0 bases and J by 4 bases, with 3 bases between the two germline ends. CDR1 and CDR2 (germline): MNHEY, SVGAGI. The CDR3 has 12 amino acids. In DNA form, the CDR3 reads TGTGCCAGCAGTTACTCAAGCACTGAAGCTTTCTTT. It is translated as CASSYSSTEAFF.

This clonotype was counted many times. The J gene is TRBJ2-2, the V gene TRBV25-1, with a weak D call TRBD2 (5 bases). Germline CDR1 and CDR2: MGHDK and SYGVNS. V was cut by 3 bases and J by 6 bases, with 11 bases left in between. The CDR3 extends over 14 amino acids. CDR3 residues: CASSEPGIPGELFF. The CDR3 region has the DNA TGTGCCAGCAGTGAGCCCGGGATTCCCGGGGAGCTGTTTTTT.

This clonotype occurred many times. V gene TRBV7-3 combines with J gene TRBJ1-1, with a weak D call TRBD1 (5 bases). Per the germline V gene, CDR1 is SGHTA and CDR2 is FQGTGA. This CDR3 comprises 13 residues. V lost 4 bases, J lost 4 bases, and 10 bases lay in between. The CDR3 spells CASSSQGATEAFF. In DNA form, the CDR3 reads TGTGCCAGCAGCTCCCAGGGAGCCACTGAAGCTTTCTTT.

In this sample, this clonotype turned up many times. The genes are TRBV9 and TRBJ2-7; no clear D gene. V dropped 0 bases and J dropped 3 bases, with 7 bases sitting between them. Germline CDR1 reads SGDLS; CDR2 reads YYNGEE. CDR3 length equals 13 residues. The CDR3 DNA reads as TGTGCCAGCAGCGTAGACATTCTCTACGAGCAGTACTTC. It is translated as CASSVDILYEQYF. Drawing the rest from reference TRBV9 and TRBJ2-7, the complete variable domain is DSGVTQTPKHLITATGQRVTLRCSPRSGDLSVYWYQQSLDQGLQFLIQYYNGEERAKGNILERFSAQQFPDLHSELNLSSLELGDSALYFCASSVDILYEQYFGPGTRLTVT.

This clonotype was seen at least ten times. V gene TRBV20-1 combines with J gene TRBJ1-4; D ambiguous. CDR3 length: 15 residues. Germline CDR1 DFQATT, CDR2 SNEGSKA (reference sequence). The V end lost 3 bases, the J end lost 0 bases, and 11 bases lay between the germline ends. The CDR3 coding sequence is TGCAGTGCTAGTCCGGGCCTTGCAACTAATGAAAAACTGTTTTTT. Translation: CSASPGLATNEKLFF.

There are many counts of this clonotype. The chain combines TRBV3-1 with TRBJ2-7, with TRBD1 as a possible D gene (6 bases). In germline, CDR1 is LGHDT, CDR2 YNNKEL (reference sequence). The CDR3 consists of 14 residues. Trimming took 7 bases from V and 2 from J, leaving 15 bases between them. CDR3 coding DNA: TGTGCCAGCACTCGAGGCAGGGGTGCCTACGAGCAGTACTTC. This sequence encodes CASTRGRGAYEQYF.

This clonotype was detected many times. The J gene is TRBJ2-3, the V gene TRBV5-1; 9 positions match TRBD2. This CDR3 contains 15 residues. Germline-derived CDR1 and CDR2 are SGHRS and YFSETQ. With V trimmed by 7 bases and J by 2 bases, 8 bases remained unmatched. The DNA of the CDR3 is TGCGCCAGCGGGAGTGCTAGCGGGGCCACAGATACGCAGTATTTT. Translated: CASGSASGATDTQYF.

This clonotype has at least ten counts. V usage is TRBV27 and J usage is TRBJ2-3; the D gene is possibly TRBD1 (6 bases). This CDR3 region has 15 residues. Trimming removed 1 base from V and 2 bases from J, with 10 bases in between. Looked up from germline, CDR1 is MNHEY and CDR2 is SMNVEV (reference sequence). In DNA, the CDR3 is TGTGCCAGCAGTTTATACAGGGCAAACACAGATACGCAGTATTTT. It translates to CASSLYRANTDTQYF.

The table lists this clonotype with many counts. The genes are TRBV12-3 or TRBV12-4 and TRBJ1-1; the D gene is possibly TRBD1 (5 bases). The CDR3 loop spans 13 amino acids. Trimming removed 7 bases from V and 1 base from J, with 10 bases in between. The CDR3 sequence is CASNYDRNTEAFF. In DNA form, the CDR3 reads TGTGCCAGCAACTACGACAGGAACACTGAAGCTTTCTTT.

This clonotype was detected ten times or more. The chain recombines TRBV20-1 with TRBJ2-4; D is undetermined. The germline V gene has CDR1 DFQATT and CDR2 SNEGSKA (reference sequence). The CDR3 consists of 14 residues. Trimming took 4 bases from V and 6 from J, leaving 16 bases between them. Here the CDR3 DNA reads TGCAGTGCTACTCAGACCAGCACGTCAAACATTCAGTACTTC. Amino acids: CSATQTSTSNIQYF.

This clonotype was seen at least ten times. V is TRBV7-9 and J is TRBJ1-2; 7 bases are shared with TRBD1. The CDR3 totals 14 residues. After removal of 0 bases from V and 6 bases from J, the junction contained 4 bases not matched to a gene. Germline V lookup: CDR1 SEHNR, CDR2 FQNEAQ (reference sequence). The CDR3 loop reads CASSLARGQDGYTF. CDR3 nucleotide sequence: TGTGCCAGCAGCTTAGCGAGGGGGCAGGATGGCTACACCTTC.

This clonotype has ten or more counts. The chain employs TRBV2 and TRBJ1-5, with D unclear. The length of the CDR3 is 13 residues. V was pared by 6 bases and J by 7 bases, with 13 bases between. CDR1 is SNHLY and CDR2 is FYNNEI in the germline V gene. The CDR3 DNA is TGTGCCAGCAGACCCAGACAAAGCCAGCCCCAGCATTTT. The encoded protein is CASRPRQSQPQHF. The variable domain in full, completed from reference TRBV2 and TRBJ1-5, reads EPEVTQTPSHQVTQMGQEVILRCVPISNHLYFYWYRQILGQKVEFLVSFYNNEISEKSEIFDDQFSVERPDGSNFTLKIRSTKLEDSAMYFCASRPRQSQPQHFGDGTRLSIL.

This clonotype was found many times. The chain joins TRBV6-5 to TRBJ2-7; tentative D call: TRBD2 (6 bases). V gave up 7 bases and J gave up 2 bases, with 15 bases separating them. CDR3 length: 14 amino acids. In germline, CDR1 is MNHEY, CDR2 SVGAGI. The CDR3 loop reads CASTGGSAPYEQYF. DNA of the CDR3: TGTGCCAGCACCGGGGGAAGCGCCCCCTACGAGCAGTACTTC.

This clonotype was counted at least ten times. V gene TRBV24-1 combines with J gene TRBJ2-3; D perhaps matches TRBD1 (5 bases). The CDR3 spans 15 residues. V was clipped by 4 bases and J by 10 bases, with 20 bases between them. Per the germline V gene, CDR1 is KGHDR and CDR2 is SFDVKD. This chain's CDR3 is CATSDSTWGPRAQYF. As DNA, the CDR3 is TGTGCCACCAGTGACTCGACCTGGGGCCCCCGGGCGCAGTATTTT.